Each of the 15 T cell receptor beta chains below was sequenced from the same sample in a study of tumor and adjacent non-tumor tissue in lung cancer. No cell sorting was done before RNA was extracted from the tissue. More than 3 cm separated this lung sample from the edge of the tumor. A modified ARM-PCR protocol with three rounds of nested PCR amplified TCRbeta. TCRdb reprocessed the multiplex PCR reads via MiXCR and lists one record per CDR3 protein. Of around 39,000 distinct CDR3 sequences listed, 60% are singletons. Material: distant non-tumor lung tissue. The receptors shown here come from a man aged 50 to 59 with non-small cell lung cancer.

This sequence joins TRBV28 and TRBJ1-4; tentatively, D is TRBD1 (5 bases). V lost 10 bases, J lost 0 bases, and 18 bases lay in between. The CDR3 spans 16 residues. Germline V gene data show CDR1 as MDHEN and CDR2 as SYDVKM. CDR3 sequence: CATRGHAAATNEKLFF. The CDR3 DNA reads TGTGCCACCCGAGGACATGCCGCAGCAACTAATGAAAAACTGTTTTTT.

A remark on this clonotype: One base away lies a much larger clone, so this may be a sequencing read error. The rearrangement uses TRBV20-1 and TRBJ2-7; either TRBD1 or TRBD2 may supply D (5 bases each). Germline V gene sequence: CDR1 DFQATT, CDR2 SNEGSKA (reference sequence). The CDR3 runs 15 residues. CDR3 nucleotide sequence: TGCAGTCCCGGGGTACAAGACAGAAACTCCTACAAGCAGTACTTC. It codes for CSPGVQDRNSYKQYF.

The chain employs TRBV10-3 and TRBJ2-7, with D maybe TRBD1 (6 bases). Trimming cost V 10 bases and J 7 bases, with 26 bases left between them. The CDR3 has 15 residues. The V gene's germline CDR1 is ENHRY and CDR2 SYGVKD. The CDR3 is CATTPSRGNRYEQYF. CDR3 sequence (DNA): TGTGCCACCACCCCTAGCAGGGGAAACCGCTATGAGCAGTACTTC.

This rearrangement joins TRBV11-1 to TRBJ1-1; D is possibly TRBD1 (5 bases). The germline V and J ends were trimmed by 2 bases and 4 bases, with 14 bases remaining between them. From germline, CDR1 is SGHAT and CDR2 FQDESV (reference sequence). There are 15 residues in the CDR3. In nucleotides, the CDR3 is TGTGCCAGCAGCTTATGCACCGCGGGGGGCACTGAAGCTTTCTTT. Residues: CASSLCTAGGTEAFF.

V gene TRBV27 combines with J gene TRBJ1-6; D uncertain. The CDR3 has 15 residues. Trimming removed 0 bases from V and 8 bases from J, with 11 bases in between. CDR1 and CDR2 from the germline V gene are MNHEY and SMNVEV (reference sequence). CDR3 loop: CASSLSHQSDSPLHF. CDR3 bases: TGTGCCAGCAGTTTATCTCACCAGTCGGATTCACCCCTCCACTTT.

There are many counts of this clonotype. The rearrangement joins TRBV6-5 to TRBJ2-5; unclear D gene. This CDR3 region has 13 residues. V dropped 5 bases and J dropped 5 bases, with 12 bases sitting between them. CDR1 is MNHEY, CDR2 SVGAGI, per germline. The CDR3 here is CASSRRIMETQYF. CDR3 bases: TGTGCCAGCAGTAGGCGGATCATGGAGACCCAGTACTTC.

This chain links TRBV5-1 with TRBJ2-5, with a possible D match to TRBD1 (6 bases). The V gene lost 2 bases and the J gene lost 4 bases, with 15 bases spanning the gap. The germline CDR1 and CDR2 sequences are SGHRS and YFSETQ. The CDR3 has 15 residues. CDR3 DNA sequence: TGCGCCAGCAGCTTTGGGCAGGGGTATGTAGAGACCCAGTACTTC. Translation: CASSFGQGYVETQYF.

By share, this clonotype counts as medium-sized. This sequence joins TRBV6-1 and TRBJ1-6; no definite D call. CDR1 and CDR2 from the germline V gene are MNHNS and SASEGT. The CDR3 loop spans 13 amino acids. The V end lost 8 bases, the J end lost 6 bases, and 11 bases lay between the germline ends. CDR3 DNA: TGTGCCAGCTTTTCACGGGGTAATTCACCCCTCCACTTT. The encoded protein is CASFSRGNSPLHF.

In the case of this clonotype: This clone may be a read error of a much larger clone one base away. The chain couples TRBV12-3 or TRBV12-4 to TRBJ2-3; D gene uncertain. This CDR3 contains 13 residues. The CDR3 sequence is CANSKTDTDTQYF. The CDR3 bases are TGTGCCAACAGTAAAACAGACACAGATACGCAGTATTTT.

As for this clonotype: Possible read error: a much larger clone is one base away. This chain links TRBV28 with TRBJ2-7, with a weak D call TRBD2 (5 bases). The CDR3 contains 13 residues. Germline V gene lookup returns CDR1 MDHEN and CDR2 SYDVKM. V was pared by 6 bases and J by 5 bases, with 14 bases between. This chain's CDR3 is CASSPHWGDEQYF. The CDR3 nucleotides are TGTGCCAGCAGCCCCCATTGGGGAGACGAGCAGTACTTC. The whole variable domain, remainder taken from reference TRBV28 and TRBJ2-7, is DVKVTQSSRYLVKRTGEKVFLECVQDMDHENMFWYRQDPGLGLRLIYFSYDVKMKEKGDIPEGYSVSREKKERFSLILESASTNQTSMYLCASSPHWGDEQYFGPGTRLTVT.

About this clonotype itself: A junction end diverges from the germline sequence, so it may reflect a read error. The gene calls are TRBV4-1 and TRBJ2-7; TRBD2 is a possible D gene (6 bases). The germline V gene encodes CDR1 MGHRA and CDR2 YSYEKL. This CDR3 has 15 residues. CDR3 residues: CARSHDNTGAYEQYF. As DNA, the CDR3 is TGCGCCCGCAGCCACGATAACACGGGAGCCTACGAGCAGTACTTC.

A remark on this clonotype: Just one base apart from a much larger clone, this may be a read error. The chain recombines TRBV5-6 with TRBJ2-7; D might be TRBD2 (5 bases). The CDR3 contains 12 residues. The germline gives CDR1 SGHDT, CDR2 YYEEEE. The DNA of the CDR3 is TGTTCCAGCAGCGCACTAGGGTACGAGCAGTACTTC. Its translation: CSSSALGYEQYF. Using reference TRBV5-6 and TRBJ2-7 for the parts outside the CDR3, the full variable domain is DAGVTQSPTHLIKTRGQQVTLRCSPKSGHDTVSWYQQALGQGPQFIFQYYEEEERQRGNFPDRFSGHQFPNYSSELNVNALLLGDSALYLCSSSALGYEQYFGPGTRLTVT.

This sequence joins TRBV10-1 and TRBJ2-3, with D perhaps matching TRBD1 (5 bases). This CDR3 is 15 amino acids long. Per the germline V gene, CDR1 is WNHNN and CDR2 is SYGVQD (reference sequence). Trimming pared 3 bases from V and 1 base from J, leaving 11 bases between. CDR3 in DNA: TGCGCCAGCAGTGAAGGGGCGTCAGGCACAGATACGCAGTATTTT. Encoded protein: CASSEGASGTDTQYF.

This clonotype was picked up a small number of times. A read error may explain this, as a much larger clone is one base away. The chain has TRBV5-6 and TRBJ2-7; D unclear. The CDR3 totals 14 residues. CDR1 SGHDT and CDR2 YYEEEE come from the germline V gene. Written as DNA, the CDR3 is TGTGTCAGCAGCTTGTCCGCCAGCTCCTACGAGCAGTACTTC. Amino acid sequence: CVSSLSASSYEQYF. Combining the CDR3 with reference TRBV5-6 and TRBJ2-7 gives the whole variable domain DAGVTQSPTHLIKTRGQQVTLRCSPKSGHDTVSWYQQALGQGPQFIFQYYEEEERQRGNFPDRFSGHQFPNYSSELNVNALLLGDSALYLCVSSLSASSYEQYFGPGTRLTVT.

Turning to this clonotype: At one end the junction does not follow the germline gene, possibly because of a read error. The CDR3 DNA reads as TGTGCCAGCTCCCTCCGGTCCTACGAGCAGTACTTT. Encoded protein: CASSLRSYEQYF. J is TRBJ2-7 and V is TRBV6-1; D is unresolved. Germline V lookup: CDR1 MNHNS, CDR2 SASEGT. The CDR3 is made up of 12 amino acids.